This T cell receptor (beta chain) comes out of a study of shared clonotypes between healthy human individuals. Overall study: Per donor, three plates held CD4 naive cells, three held CD4 memory, two held CD8 naive and one held CD8 memory.

Germline assignment: CDR1 KGHSH and CDR2 LQKENI. CDR3 size: 17 residues. Trimming removed 0 bases from V and 0 bases from J, with 12 bases in between. Profiled with immunoSEQ multiplex PCR; TCRdb holds only in-frame clones, not every one. The table lists approximately 500,000 clones, around 96% of them singletons. The source of this sequence is a woman in her twenties or thirties in good health. Sequences were obtained from naive CD4+ T cells sorted from blood. The sample's subset: CD45RA+ positively selected. The rearrangement links TRBV18 to TRBJ1-3, with a tentative D call TRBD1 (6 bases). CDR3 in amino acids: CASSPPGGTLSGNTIYF. The CDR3 DNA reads TGTGCCAGCTCACCACCGGGGGGGACACTCTCTGGAAACACCATATATTTT.